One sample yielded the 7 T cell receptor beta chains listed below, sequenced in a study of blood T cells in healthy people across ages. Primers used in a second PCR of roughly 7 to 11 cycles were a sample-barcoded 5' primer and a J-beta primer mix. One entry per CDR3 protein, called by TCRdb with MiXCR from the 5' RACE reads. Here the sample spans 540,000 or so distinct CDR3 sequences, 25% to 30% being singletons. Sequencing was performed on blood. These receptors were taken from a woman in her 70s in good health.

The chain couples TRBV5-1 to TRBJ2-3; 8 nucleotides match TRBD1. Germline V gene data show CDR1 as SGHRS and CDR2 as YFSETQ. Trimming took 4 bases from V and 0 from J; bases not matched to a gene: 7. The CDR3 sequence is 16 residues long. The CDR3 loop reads CASSPIGQGSTDTQYF. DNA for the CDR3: TGCGCCAGCAGCCCGATCGGACAGGGAAGCACAGATACGCAGTATTTT.

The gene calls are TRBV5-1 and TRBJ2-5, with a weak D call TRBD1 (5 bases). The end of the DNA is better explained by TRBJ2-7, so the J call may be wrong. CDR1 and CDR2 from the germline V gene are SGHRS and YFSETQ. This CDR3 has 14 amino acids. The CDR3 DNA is TGCGCCAGCAGCTTGGATGTGGCAGGGTACGAGCAGTACTTC. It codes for CASSLDVAGYEQYF.

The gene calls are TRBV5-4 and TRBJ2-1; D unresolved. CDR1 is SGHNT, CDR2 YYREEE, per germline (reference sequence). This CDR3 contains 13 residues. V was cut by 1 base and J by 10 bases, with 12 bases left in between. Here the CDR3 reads CASSLLSQLEQFF. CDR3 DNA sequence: TGTGCCAGCAGCTTGCTATCTCAACTCGAGCAGTTCTTC.

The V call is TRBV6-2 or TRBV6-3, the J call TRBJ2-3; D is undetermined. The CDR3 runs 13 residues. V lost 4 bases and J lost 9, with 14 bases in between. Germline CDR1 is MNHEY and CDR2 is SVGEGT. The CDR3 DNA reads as TGTGCCAGCAGTTCCACATTTGGCGGCACGCAGTATTTT. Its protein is CASSSTFGGTQYF.

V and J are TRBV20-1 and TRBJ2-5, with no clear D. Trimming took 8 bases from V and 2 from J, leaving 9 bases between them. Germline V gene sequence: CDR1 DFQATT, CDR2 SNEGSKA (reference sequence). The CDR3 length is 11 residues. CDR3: CSRLQQETQYF. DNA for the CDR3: TGCAGTCGCCTCCAACAAGAGACCCAGTACTTC.

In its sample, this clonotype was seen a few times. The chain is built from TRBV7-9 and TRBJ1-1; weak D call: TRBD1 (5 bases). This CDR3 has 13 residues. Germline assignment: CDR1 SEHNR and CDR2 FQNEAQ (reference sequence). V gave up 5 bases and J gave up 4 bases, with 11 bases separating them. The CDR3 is CASSRVTVTEAFF. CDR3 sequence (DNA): TGTGCCAGCAGCCGAGTGACAGTCACTGAAGCTTTCTTT.

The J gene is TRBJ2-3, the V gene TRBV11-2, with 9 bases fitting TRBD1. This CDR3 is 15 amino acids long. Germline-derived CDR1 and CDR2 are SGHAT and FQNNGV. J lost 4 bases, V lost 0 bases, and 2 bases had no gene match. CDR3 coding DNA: TGTGCCAGCAGCTTAGAAAGACAGGGGGCAGATACGCAGTATTTT. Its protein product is CASSLERQGADTQYF.